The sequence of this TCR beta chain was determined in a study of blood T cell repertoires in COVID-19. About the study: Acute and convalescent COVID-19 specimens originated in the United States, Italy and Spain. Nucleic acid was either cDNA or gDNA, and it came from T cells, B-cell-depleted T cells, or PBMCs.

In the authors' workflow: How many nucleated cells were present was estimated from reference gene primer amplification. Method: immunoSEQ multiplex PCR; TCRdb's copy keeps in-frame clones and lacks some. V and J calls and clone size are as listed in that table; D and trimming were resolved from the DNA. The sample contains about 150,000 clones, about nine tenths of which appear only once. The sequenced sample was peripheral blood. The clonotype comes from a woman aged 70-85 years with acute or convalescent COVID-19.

The DNA of the CDR3 is TGTGCCAGCAGCTCAGAACAGGGTAAAGACCGTCAGCCCCAGCATTTT. It is translated as CASSSEQGKDRQPQHF. The rearrangement joins TRBV7-9 to TRBJ1-5; possibly TRBD1 for D (6 bases). Germline-derived CDR1 and CDR2 are SEHNR and FQNEAQ (reference sequence). CDR3 size: 16 residues. V was trimmed by 4 bases and J by 6 bases, leaving 19 bases between them.